Shown below are 15 T cell receptor beta chains from a single sample sequenced in a study of cytomegalovirus exposure and HLA in healthy donors. 13 Jbeta primers and 60 Vbeta primers were used for the PCR. The method was immunoSEQ multiplex PCR; TCRdb's version includes in-frame clones alone and lacks a portion of them. The data contain about 160,000 clones, 75% to 85% of them singletons. The sequenced sample consisted of PBMCs. The receptors derive from a young woman in good health and CMV-seronegative.

This sequence joins TRBV11-1 and TRBJ2-1; TRBD2 matches at 9 bases. Germline V lookup: CDR1 SGHAT, CDR2 FQDESV (reference sequence). The CDR3 totals 17 residues. Trimming removed 4 bases from V and 1 base from J; junction bases left unmatched: 8. The CDR3 coding sequence is TGTGCCAGCAGCTCGGGGACTAGCACCGTTTCCTACAATGAGCAGTTCTTC. Protein product: CASSSGTSTVSYNEQFF.

CDR3 sequence: CASSLGGSTSTDTQYF. The CDR3 region has the DNA TGTGCCAGCAGCTTAGGAGGATCCACTAGCACAGATACGCAGTATTTT. This chain connects TRBV7-3 to TRBJ2-3; D may be TRBD2 (5 bases). Trimming took off 2 bases at V and 0 bases at J, with 12 bases between the two ends. The CDR3 consists of 16 residues. The germline gives CDR1 SGHTA, CDR2 FQGTGA.

This clone was seen a handful of times. The chain employs TRBV29-1 and TRBJ2-7; 7 nucleotides align to TRBD2. Per germline, CDR1 SQVTM and CDR2 ANQGSEA. With V trimmed by 5 bases and J by 6 bases, 10 bases remained unmatched. There are 13 residues in the CDR3. The CDR3 reads CSVFYSGGTEQYF. CDR3 sequence (DNA): TGCAGCGTTTTCTACTCCGGGGGGACCGAGCAGTACTTC.

The rearrangement uses TRBV28 and TRBJ2-1, with 9 positions matching TRBD2. Germline CDR1 is MDHEN and CDR2 is SYDVKM. Trimming at V came to 5 bases and at J to 4 bases, leaving 21 bases not matched to a gene. The CDR3 is 20 amino acids. In nucleotides, the CDR3 is TGTGCCAGCAGTCTTGTATTGGGGACTAGCAATTATGCCTCGTACAATGAGCAGTTCTTC. This gives the protein CASSLVLGTSNYASYNEQFF.

V is TRBV5-8 and J is TRBJ2-1, with TRBD2 matching over 10 bases. The CDR3 sequence is 15 residues long. Trimming at V came to 0 bases and at J to 7 bases, leaving 4 bases not matched to a gene. Germline V gives CDR1 SGHTS, CDR2 YDEGEE. For the CDR3, the DNA is TGTGCCAGCAGCTTGGCTAGCGGGAGTTGGAATGAGCAGTTCTTC. It codes for CASSLASGSWNEQFF.

This clone was recorded only once. This chain links TRBV28 with TRBJ2-5; 10 bases fit TRBD2. The J segment lost 1 base and the V segment lost 4 bases, leaving 3 bases of the junction unmatched. The length of the CDR3 is 15 residues. The germline V gene has CDR1 MDHEN and CDR2 SYDVKM. The CDR3 DNA sequence: TGTGCCAGCAGTTACCAGCGGGGGGGCCAAGAGACCCAGTACTTC. Amino acid sequence: CASSYQRGGQETQYF.

The chain recombines TRBV5-6 with TRBJ1-4, with 8 positions matching TRBD1. With V trimmed by 5 bases and J by 6 bases, 6 bases remained unmatched. The CDR3 covers 14 residues. The germline V gene has CDR1 SGHDT and CDR2 YYEEEE. For the CDR3, the DNA is TGTGCCAGCAGTTCTGGGACAGGAGATGAAAAACTGTTTTTT. Its protein is CASSSGTGDEKLFF.

The CDR3 coding sequence is TGTGCCAGCAGCCGGGGACAGAGTCTCTACAATGAGCAGTTCTTC. Residues: CASSRGQSLYNEQFF. This chain connects TRBV6-5 to TRBJ2-1, with 7 bases aligning to TRBD1. The CDR3 is 15 amino acids. The J segment lost 3 bases and the V segment lost 6 bases, leaving 8 bases of the junction unmatched. CDR1 is MNHEY and CDR2 is SVGAGI in the germline V gene.

This clone was seen just once. The chain uses TRBV2 and TRBJ1-2; 11 bases map to TRBD1. Germline CDR1 is SNHLY and CDR2 is FYNNEI. The J segment lost 10 bases and the V segment lost 6 bases, leaving 7 bases of the junction unmatched. The CDR3 covers 13 residues. Here the CDR3 reads CASSALGQGAYTF. CDR3 bases: TGTGCCAGCAGCGCCCTAGGACAGGGGGCCTACACCTTC.

CDR3 amino acids: CASSLIRASGDNEQFF. The CDR3 DNA follows: TGCGCCAGCAGCTTAATAAGGGCTAGCGGGGACAATGAGCAGTTCTTC. The chain has TRBV5-1 and TRBJ2-1, with 9 bases fitting TRBD2. There are 16 residues in the CDR3. The ends lost 2 bases at V and 5 bases at J; junction bases unmatched: 8. Germline CDR1 reads SGHRS; CDR2 reads YFSETQ.

The V call is TRBV2, the J call TRBJ1-2, with 7 positions matching TRBD1. The CDR3 covers 16 residues. Germline trimming cut 2 bases from V and 1 base from J; bases unmatched to any gene: 7. CDR1 and CDR2 (germline): SNHLY, FYNNEI. The CDR3 DNA reads TGTGCCAGCAGTGAAAGTAGGGACAGAATTAACTATGGCTACACCTTC. Its translation: CASSESRDRINYGYTF.

Here the CDR3 reads CASSEAPSRSQETQYF. The CDR3 nucleotides are TGTGCCAGCAGTGAAGCGCCGAGCAGGTCGCAAGAGACCCAGTACTTC. J is TRBJ2-5 and V is TRBV6-1; no clear D. V was pared by 0 bases and J by 2 bases, with 13 bases between. Looked up from germline, CDR1 is MNHNS and CDR2 is SASEGT. The CDR3 extends over 16 amino acids.

This clone has a handful of counts. The chain has TRBV27 and TRBJ1-2; TRBD1 aligns across 9 bases. The CDR3 consists of 15 residues. With 6 bases clipped from V and 1 base from J, the junction kept 6 bases outside the gene matches. The germline gives CDR1 MNHEY, CDR2 SMNVEV (reference sequence). DNA for the CDR3: TGTGCCAGCAGAGGCCCGGGACAGGGTAACTATGGCTACACCTTC. Translating it yields CASRGPGQGNYGYTF.

The V gene is TRBV18, the J gene TRBJ2-7, with no clear D. V gave up 2 bases and J gave up 0 bases, with 5 bases separating them. Germline lookup yields CDR1 KGHSH and CDR2 LQKENI. The CDR3 covers 13 residues. The CDR3 nucleotides are TGTGCCAGCTCACCATACAACTCCTACGAGCAGTACTTC. Translation gives CASSPYNSYEQYF.

The chain employs TRBV5-1 and TRBJ2-7; 8 bases map to TRBD1. Germline CDR1 SGHRS, CDR2 YFSETQ. Unmatched junction bases numbered 4, after V lost 3 bases and J lost 5 bases. There are 13 residues in the CDR3. The DNA of the CDR3 is TGCGCCAGCAGCTGGGACAGGCTCAACGAGCAGTACTTC. Protein product: CASSWDRLNEQYF.